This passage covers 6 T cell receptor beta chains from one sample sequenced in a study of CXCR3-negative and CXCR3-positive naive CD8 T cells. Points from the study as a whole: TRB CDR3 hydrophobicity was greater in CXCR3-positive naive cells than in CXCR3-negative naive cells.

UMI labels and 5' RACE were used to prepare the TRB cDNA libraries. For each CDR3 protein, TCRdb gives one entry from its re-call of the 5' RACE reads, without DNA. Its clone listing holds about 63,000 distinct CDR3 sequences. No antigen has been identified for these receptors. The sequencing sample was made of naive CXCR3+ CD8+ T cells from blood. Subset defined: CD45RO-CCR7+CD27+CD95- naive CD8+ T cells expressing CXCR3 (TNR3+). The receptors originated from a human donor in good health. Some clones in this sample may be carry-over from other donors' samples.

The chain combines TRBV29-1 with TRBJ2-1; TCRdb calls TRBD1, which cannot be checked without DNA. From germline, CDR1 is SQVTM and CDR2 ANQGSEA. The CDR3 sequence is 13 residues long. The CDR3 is CSVRTGDYNEQFF.

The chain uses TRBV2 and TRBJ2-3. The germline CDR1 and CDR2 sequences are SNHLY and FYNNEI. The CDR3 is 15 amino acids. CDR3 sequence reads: CASGTGIPSTDTQYF.

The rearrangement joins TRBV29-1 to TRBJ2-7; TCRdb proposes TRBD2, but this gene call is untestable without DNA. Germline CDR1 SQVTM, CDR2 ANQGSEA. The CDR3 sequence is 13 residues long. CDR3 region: CSVDGGTDYEQYF.

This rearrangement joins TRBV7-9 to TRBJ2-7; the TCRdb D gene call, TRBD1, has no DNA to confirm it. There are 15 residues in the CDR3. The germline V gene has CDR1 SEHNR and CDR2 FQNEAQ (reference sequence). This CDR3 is CASSFVTGGWYEQYF.

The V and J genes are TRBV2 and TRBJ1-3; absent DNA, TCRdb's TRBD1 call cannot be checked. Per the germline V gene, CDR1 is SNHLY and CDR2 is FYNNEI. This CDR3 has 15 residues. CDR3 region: CASIRTLQSGNTIYF.

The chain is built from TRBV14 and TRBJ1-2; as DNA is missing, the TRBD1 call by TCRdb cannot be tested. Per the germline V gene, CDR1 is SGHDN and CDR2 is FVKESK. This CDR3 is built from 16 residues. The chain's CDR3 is CASSPGQGPVSDGYTF.